The text below deals with one T cell receptor beta chain. Its specificity is not known. This sample was included in a study of T cell repertoires in cytomegalovirus infection. TCRdb re-derived calls from the reads in MiXCR, one entry per CDR3 protein. The profile shows about 340,000 distinct CDR3 sequences, under 35% of them singletons. V shed 3 bases, J shed 1 base, and the junction held 8 bases outside the gene matches. This CDR3 comprises 16 residues. The germline V gene encodes CDR1 SGHNT and CDR2 YYREEE (reference sequence). Material: cultured PBMCs, obtained from culture after CMV antigen stimulation. V usage is TRBV5-4 and J usage is TRBJ2-3, with 7 bases aligning to TRBD1. The TCR originated in a human donor in good health (CMV status not recorded). Some clones in this sample may be carry-over from other donors' samples. CDR3 sequence (DNA): TGTGCCAGCAGCTCGAGACAGGGCACTCGCACAGATACGCAGTATTTT. It is translated as CASSSRQGTRTDTQYF. Together with reference TRBV5-4 and TRBJ2-3, the CDR3 gives the full variable domain: ETGVTQSPTHLIKTRGQQVTLRCSSQSGHNTVSWYQQALGQGPQFIFQYYREEENGRGNFPPRFSGLQFPNYSSELNVNALELDDSALYLCASSSRQGTRTDTQYFGPGTRLTVL.